These 29 T cell receptor beta chains came from one sample sequenced in a study of blood T cell repertoires in COVID-19. The method was immunoSEQ multiplex PCR; TCRdb's version includes in-frame clones alone and lacks a portion of them. Here the sample spans more than 250,000 clones, about four fifths being singletons. The sample comprised PBMCs or T cells enriched from blood (not recorded which). The receptors shown here come from a man aged 35 to 55 who had been exposed to COVID-19.

V usage is TRBV19 and J usage is TRBJ1-5; 10 bases are shared with TRBD1. Germline values: CDR1 LNHDA, CDR2 SQIVND (reference sequence). The CDR3 is 16 residues long. J gave up 3 bases and V 2 bases, and 4 bases lay outside the gene matches. The CDR3 loop is CASSISGTGDNQPQHF. The CDR3 nucleotides read TGTGCCAGTAGTATATCCGGGACAGGGGACAATCAGCCCCAGCATTTT.

About this clone: Other nucleotide sequences in the sample specify the same CDR3. The genes are TRBV5-1 and TRBJ1-2, with D uncertain. Per the germline V gene, CDR1 is SGHRS and CDR2 is YFSETQ. Trimming shortened V by 5 bases and J by 2 bases, and 7 bases separated the two germline ends. The CDR3 consists of 12 residues. CDR3 bases: TGCGCCAGCAGTCGGGAGAACTATGGCTACACCTTC. The encoded protein is CASSRENYGYTF.

The chain is built from TRBV11-2 and TRBJ2-3; 8 bases are shared with TRBD2. This CDR3 region has 15 residues. The V segment lost 5 bases and the J segment 3 bases; nucleotides outside the gene matches: 7. CDR1 and CDR2 (germline): SGHAT, FQNNGV. The CDR3 is CASSLTGGTTDTQYF. In DNA, the CDR3 is TGTGCCAGCAGCCTTACGGGAGGGACAACAGATACGCAGTATTTT.

The chain joins TRBV27 to TRBJ2-3; 10 bases map to TRBD2. The CDR3 covers 14 residues. After removal of 10 bases from V and 0 bases from J, the junction contained 4 bases not matched to a gene. The germline V gene has CDR1 MNHEY and CDR2 SMNVEV (reference sequence). The CDR3, as DNA: TGTGCCATAGGACTAGCGGATAGCACAGATACGCAGTATTTT. Encoded protein: CAIGLADSTDTQYF.

This chain links TRBV7-8 with TRBJ1-2; 7 bases agree with TRBD1. This CDR3 has 16 residues. The junction had 11 bases not matched to a gene; V was cut back by 3 bases and J by 4 bases. Germline lookup yields CDR1 SGHVS and CDR2 FQNEAQ. The CDR3 DNA reads as TGTGCCAGCAGCTTCCTCAAAAAGGACAGGACCTATGGCTACACCTTC. It specifies CASSFLKKDRTYGYTF.

This clone was picked up a small number of times. The chain employs TRBV9 and TRBJ1-3, with TRBD1 identical over 7 bases. There are 15 residues in the CDR3. Germline lookup yields CDR1 SGDLS and CDR2 YYNGEE. Losses at the gene ends were 0 bases for V and 4 bases for J; bases not matched to a gene: 4. CDR3 protein: CASSVGGTVGNTIYF. CDR3 coding DNA: TGTGCCAGCAGCGTAGGGGGGACAGTCGGAAACACCATATATTTT.

CDR3 DNA: TGTGCCATCAGTGAGTCGGAGGGAGGTGAGCAGTTCTTC. It encodes CAISESEGGEQFF. V gene TRBV10-3 combines with J gene TRBJ2-1; D is perhaps TRBD2 (6 bases). With 0 bases removed from V and 9 bases from J, the gap between germline ends came to 9 bases. Germline-derived CDR1 and CDR2 are ENHRY and SYGVKD. The CDR3 length is 13 residues.

V usage is TRBV6-6 and J usage is TRBJ2-7, with a tentative D call TRBD2 (6 bases). The germline CDR1 and CDR2 sequences are MNHNY and SVGAGI (reference sequence). The V gene lost 5 bases and the J gene lost 3 bases, with 8 bases spanning the gap. This CDR3 comprises 12 residues. CDR3 in DNA: TGTGCCAGCAGTACTAGCTACTACGAGCAGTACTTC. This encodes CASSTSYYEQYF.

The chain is built from TRBV18 and TRBJ1-1; a possible D gene is TRBD1 (6 bases). The CDR3 totals 15 residues. Germline assignment: CDR1 KGHSH and CDR2 LQKENI. Trimming cost V 3 bases and J 2 bases, with 13 bases left between them. The CDR3 region has the DNA TGTGCCAGCTCACCTCCGGGACAACTAAACACTGAAGCTTTCTTT. Translated, it gives CASSPPGQLNTEAFF.

The chain is built from TRBV5-8 and TRBJ2-3; the D gene is possibly TRBD2 (6 bases). Germline values: CDR1 SGHTS, CDR2 YDEGEE. This CDR3 has 15 residues. Trimming took 3 bases from V and 2 from J, leaving 13 bases between them. CDR3 in DNA: TGTGCCAGCAGCTCCGCCGGGGGACCCACAGATACGCAGTATTTT. Protein sequence: CASSSAGGPTDTQYF. Using reference TRBV5-8 and TRBJ2-3 for the parts outside the CDR3, the full variable domain is EAGVTQSPTHLIKTRGQQATLRCSPISGHTSVYWYQQALGLGLQFLLWYDEGEERNRGNFPPRFSGRQFPNYSSELNVNALELEDSALYLCASSSAGGPTDTQYFGPGTRLTVL.

This clone was observed a handful of times. The chain uses TRBV5-1 and TRBJ2-7; 10 positions match TRBD2. The CDR3 has 16 residues. Germline assignment: CDR1 SGHRS and CDR2 YFSETQ. V dropped 1 base and J dropped 4; count of bases not matched to a gene: 8. In DNA, the CDR3 is TGCGCCAGCAGCTTGAGTCCTAGCGGGAGTGTGTACGAGCAGTACTTC. This sequence encodes CASSLSPSGSVYEQYF.

The rearrangement uses TRBV2 and TRBJ1-1; 7 bases are shared with TRBD1. Germline CDR1 reads SNHLY; CDR2 reads FYNNEI. The CDR3 runs 13 residues. Trimming removed 8 bases from V and 2 bases from J; junction bases left unmatched: 5. CDR3 residues: CASWRDSNTEAFF. The CDR3 DNA reads as TGTGCCAGCTGGCGGGACAGCAACACTGAAGCTTTCTTT.

The chain joins TRBV10-3 to TRBJ1-3; D unresolved. The germline V and J ends were trimmed by 3 bases and 0 bases, with 9 bases remaining between them. Germline CDR1 and CDR2: ENHRY and SYGVKD. The CDR3 covers 15 residues. This CDR3 is CAISDTASSGNTIYF. The CDR3 bases are TGTGCCATCAGTGATACCGCCAGCTCTGGAAACACCATATATTTT.

This chain links TRBV14 with TRBJ2-1, with D maybe TRBD2 (5 bases). The CDR3 has 16 amino acids. V lost 1 base, J lost 4 bases, and 14 bases lay in between. The germline gives CDR1 SGHDN, CDR2 FVKESK. The CDR3 sequence: CASSQVFGVRYNEQFF. CDR3 sequence (DNA): TGTGCCAGCAGCCAAGTGTTCGGGGTTAGGTACAATGAGCAGTTCTTC.

This clone was detected once. The chain links TRBV10-3 to TRBJ2-3, with D possibly matching TRBD1 (5 bases). This CDR3 region has 11 residues. The germline V gene has CDR1 ENHRY and CDR2 SYGVKD. Trimming stripped 6 bases from V and 5 bases from J, with 6 bases between. The CDR3 spells CAISREDTQYF. CDR3 DNA sequence: TGTGCCATCAGCAGGGAAGATACGCAGTATTTT.

This clone was seen more than once but under ten times. At one end, the junction sequence differs from germline, possibly due to a read error. V usage is TRBV7-7 and J usage is TRBJ2-3; TRBD2 matches at 10 bases. Germline lookup yields CDR1 SSHAT and CDR2 FNYEAQ (reference sequence). This CDR3 is built from 15 residues. CDR3 in amino acids: CASSSGLAGTDTQYF. Here the CDR3 DNA reads TGTGCTAGCAGCAGCGGACTAGCGGGCACAGATACGCAGTATTTT.

This clone was detected only once. The CDR3 sequence: CASSRTGPYTGELFF. In nucleotides, the CDR3 is TGTGCCAGCAGCAGGACAGGACCTTACACCGGGGAGCTGTTTTTT. V usage is TRBV7-9 and J usage is TRBJ2-2, with TRBD1 matching over 7 bases. The CDR3 runs to 15 residues. After removal of 5 bases from V and 3 bases from J, the junction contained 6 bases not matched to a gene. The germline gives CDR1 SEHNR, CDR2 FQNEAQ (reference sequence).

The J gene is TRBJ2-1, the V gene TRBV11-3; 9 positions agree with TRBD2. CDR1 SGHNT and CDR2 YENEEA come from the germline V gene. The CDR3 has 16 residues. J was trimmed by 0 bases and V by 5 bases; bases with no gene match: 5. The CDR3: CASSVSGSRSYNEQFF. The CDR3 DNA follows: TGTGCCAGCAGCGTTAGCGGGAGCCGCTCCTACAATGAGCAGTTCTTC. The full variable domain, in which reference TRBV11-3 and TRBJ2-1 provide the parts outside the CDR3, is EAGVVQSPRYKIIEKKQPVAFWCNPISGHNTLYWYLQNLGQGPELLIRYENEEAVDDSQLPKDRFSAERLKGVDSTLKIQPAELGDSAVYLCASSVSGSRSYNEQFFGPGTRLTVL.

V and J are TRBV11-2 and TRBJ2-1; 9 nucleotides align to TRBD2. J was trimmed by 2 bases and V by 7 bases; bases with no gene match: 6. CDR3 length: 15 residues. Germline V gene sequence: CDR1 SGHAT, CDR2 FQNNGV. Here the CDR3 reads CASTRLAETYNEQFF. As DNA, the CDR3 is TGTGCCAGCACTCGACTAGCGGAGACCTACAATGAGCAGTTCTTC.

The genes are TRBV11-2 and TRBJ1-2, with 9 bases that match TRBD1. CDR1 and CDR2 from the germline V gene are SGHAT and FQNNGV. Losses at the gene ends were 1 base for V and 4 bases for J; bases not matched to a gene: 4. The CDR3 spans 15 residues. DNA of the CDR3: TGTGCCAGCAGCTTAGCCATGGACAGGGGCTATGGCTACACCTTC. It encodes CASSLAMDRGYGYTF.

In its sample, this clone was seen once. The chain uses TRBV3-1 (or the pseudogene TRBV3-2) and TRBJ1-2; D not certain. Trimming removed 4 bases at V and 4 bases at J, with 10 bases between. CDR1 is LGHDT, CDR2 YNNKEL, per germline (reference sequence). The CDR3 covers 13 residues. The CDR3 loop is CASSPREIYGYTF. In nucleotides, the CDR3 is TGTGCCAGCAGCCCCCGAGAGATCTATGGCTACACCTTC.

The chain carries TRBV11-2 and TRBJ1-5; D call uncertain. The CDR3 loop spans 14 amino acids. Germline CDR1 SGHAT, CDR2 FQNNGV. V gave up 5 bases and J gave up 1 base, with 9 bases separating them. The CDR3 region has the DNA TGTGCCAGCAGCCCGAGGGAAAGCAATCAGCCCCAGCATTTT. Protein: CASSPRESNQPQHF.

The chain is built from TRBV30 and TRBJ1-5; D uncertain. The ends were cut back, 5 bases at V and 8 bases at J, with 16 bases in the middle. Germline V CDR1 and CDR2: GTSNPN, SVGIG (reference sequence). This CDR3 is built from 13 residues. The CDR3 sequence is CAWAGQTEEPQHF. DNA for the CDR3: TGTGCCTGGGCGGGTCAAACGGAAGAGCCCCAGCATTTT. Filled out from reference TRBV30 and TRBJ1-5, the complete variable domain reads SQTIHQWPATLVQPVGSPLSLECTVEGTSNPNLYWYRQAAGRGLQLLFYSVGIGQISSEVPQNLSASRPQDRQFILSSKKLLLSDSGFYLCAWAGQTEEPQHFGDGTRLSIL.

The rearrangement joins TRBV27 to TRBJ1-6; D possibly corresponds to TRBD1 (5 bases). The V end was cut by 1 base, the J end by 7 bases, with 11 bases between. This CDR3 region has 15 residues. Looked up from germline, CDR1 is MNHEY and CDR2 is SMNVEV (reference sequence). The DNA of the CDR3 is TGTGCCAGCAGTTTATACGACAGCTGGAATTCACCCCTCCACTTT. Amino acids: CASSLYDSWNSPLHF.

The V gene is TRBV9, the J gene TRBJ2-3; 8 bases align to TRBD1. V shed 1 base and J 2 bases; nucleotides not matched to a gene: 6. The CDR3 sequence is 16 residues long. CDR1 SGDLS and CDR2 YYNGEE come from the germline V gene. CDR3 residues: CASSVRQGAITDTQYF. DNA for the CDR3: TGTGCCAGCAGCGTAAGGCAGGGGGCTATCACAGATACGCAGTATTTT.

The chain recombines TRBV27 with TRBJ2-2, with 9 nucleotides matching TRBD1. With 6 bases clipped from V and 6 bases from J, the junction kept 20 bases outside the gene matches. The germline V gene has CDR1 MNHEY and CDR2 SMNVEV (reference sequence). The CDR3 is 19 amino acids. CDR3 protein: CASSRSLGTGSVRSGELFF. CDR3 DNA sequence: TGTGCCAGCAGCCGCTCCCTCGGGACAGGGTCGGTTAGGTCCGGGGAGCTGTTTTTT.

This chain joins TRBV19 and TRBJ2-1, with 9 bases aligning to TRBD2. The CDR3 sequence is 15 residues long. Germline V lookup: CDR1 LNHDA, CDR2 SQIVND (reference sequence). Trimming removed 8 bases from V and 3 bases from J; junction bases left unmatched: 8. CDR3 loop: CASAGTSRNYNEQFF. In nucleotides, the CDR3 is TGTGCCAGTGCTGGGACTAGCCGAAACTACAATGAGCAGTTCTTC. Combining the CDR3 with reference TRBV19 and TRBJ2-1 gives the whole variable domain DGGITQSPKYLFRKEGQNVTLSCEQNLNHDAMYWYRQDPGQGLRLIYYSQIVNDFQKGDIAEGYSVSREKKESFPLTVTSAQKNPTAFYLCASAGTSRNYNEQFFGPGTRLTVL.

J is TRBJ2-5 and V is TRBV6-5, with 8 bases matching TRBD1. From germline, CDR1 is MNHEY and CDR2 SVGAGI. J gave up 9 bases and V 6 bases, and 9 bases lay outside the gene matches. The CDR3 has 13 amino acids. CDR3 protein: CASSHDRGGAQYF. The CDR3 nucleotides read TGTGCCAGCAGCCACGACAGGGGTGGGGCCCAGTACTTC.

This clone occurred a few times. The rearrangement links TRBV5-5 to TRBJ1-5; the D gene is possibly TRBD1 (6 bases). In germline, CDR1 is SGHKS, CDR2 YYEKEE (reference sequence). There are 17 residues in the CDR3. Trimming pared 4 bases from V and 7 bases from J, leaving 24 bases between. This CDR3 reads CASSLGMGGQLSQPQHF. CDR3 in DNA: TGTGCCAGCAGCCTCGGCATGGGGGGGCAACTGTCGCAGCCCCAGCATTTT.